This record covers a single T cell receptor beta chain. The record originates from a study of blood T cell repertoires in COVID-19. Study summary: The United States, Italy and Spain supplied acute and convalescent COVID-19 samples. Sample material is recorded as cDNA or gDNA derived from T cells, B-cell-depleted T cells, or PBMCs.

The ends lost 5 bases at V and 0 bases at J; junction bases unmatched: 4. Germline-derived CDR1 and CDR2 are LGHNA and YNFKEQ. This CDR3 contains 17 residues. Authors' data handling: Nucleated cell number was recorded as an estimate derived from reference gene primer amplification. Repertoires were generated with immunoSEQ multiplex PCR, while TCRdb's copy carries only in-frame clones and drops some. Clonal size and the V and J genes are those of that table, whereas D and trimming came from the DNA. The table has around 75,000 clones, 90% seen once. The rearrangement links TRBV4-2 to TRBJ2-7; TRBD2 matches 16 bases. This TCR was sampled from a man between 45 and 60 years old with acute or convalescent COVID-19. Input material: peripheral blood. For the CDR3, the DNA is TGTGCCAGCAGCGTGGGACTAGCGGGAGGGTCCTCCTACGAGCAGTACTTC. Translation: CASSVGLAGGSSYEQYF.